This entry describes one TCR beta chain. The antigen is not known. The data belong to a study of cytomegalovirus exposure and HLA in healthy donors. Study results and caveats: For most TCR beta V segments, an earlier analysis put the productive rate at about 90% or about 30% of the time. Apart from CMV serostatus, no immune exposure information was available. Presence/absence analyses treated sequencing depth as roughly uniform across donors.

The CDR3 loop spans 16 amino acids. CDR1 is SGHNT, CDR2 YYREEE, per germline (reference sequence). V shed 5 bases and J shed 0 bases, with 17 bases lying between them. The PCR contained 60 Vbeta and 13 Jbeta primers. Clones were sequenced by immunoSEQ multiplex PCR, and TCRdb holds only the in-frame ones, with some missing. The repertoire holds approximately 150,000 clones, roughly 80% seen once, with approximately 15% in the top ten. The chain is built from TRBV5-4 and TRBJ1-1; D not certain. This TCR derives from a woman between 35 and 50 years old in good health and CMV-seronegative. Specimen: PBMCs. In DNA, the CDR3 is TGTGCCAGCAGTCCCCTATCGGGGAAAATGAACACTGAAGCTTTCTTT. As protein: CASSPLSGKMNTEAFF.